This TCR beta chain was identified during a study of T cells in Graves' hyperthyroidism and ophthalmopathy. At least ten counts were recorded for this clonotype. RNA transcripts provided the source from which TCR beta CDR3 regions were amplified. The HTBI primer set drove a first-round RT-PCR of the TCR CDR3. TCRdb analysed the multiplex PCR reads with MiXCR anew, one entry per CDR3 protein. The sample records roughly 400,000 distinct CDR3 sequences, roughly 14% being singletons. Diagnoses were established using clinical symptoms, serum thyroxine and TRAb, thyroid ultrasound and orbital computed tomography. The sequence was collected from a woman younger than 30 with Graves' hyperthyroidism that later progressed to Graves' ophthalmopathy. The source material was blood.

CDR3 protein: CASSFLTGTSEQYF. CDR3 nucleotide sequence: TGTGCCAGCAGTTTCTTAACGGGTACCTCCGAGCAGTACTTC. The chain couples TRBV28 to TRBJ2-7; no clear D. CDR3 length: 14 amino acids. Trimming stripped 3 bases from V and 6 bases from J, with 15 bases between. CDR1 MDHEN and CDR2 SYDVKM come from the germline V gene.